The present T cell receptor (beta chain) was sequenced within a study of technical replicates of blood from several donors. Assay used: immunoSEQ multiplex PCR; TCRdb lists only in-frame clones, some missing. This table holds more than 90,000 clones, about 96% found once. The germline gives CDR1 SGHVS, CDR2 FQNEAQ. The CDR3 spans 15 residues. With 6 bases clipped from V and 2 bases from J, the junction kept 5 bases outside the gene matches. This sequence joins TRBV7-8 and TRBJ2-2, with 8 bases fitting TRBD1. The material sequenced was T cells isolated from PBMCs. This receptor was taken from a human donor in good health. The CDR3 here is CASRRQGSNTGELFF. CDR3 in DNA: TGTGCCAGCAGGCGACAGGGGTCAAACACCGGGGAGCTGTTTTTT.